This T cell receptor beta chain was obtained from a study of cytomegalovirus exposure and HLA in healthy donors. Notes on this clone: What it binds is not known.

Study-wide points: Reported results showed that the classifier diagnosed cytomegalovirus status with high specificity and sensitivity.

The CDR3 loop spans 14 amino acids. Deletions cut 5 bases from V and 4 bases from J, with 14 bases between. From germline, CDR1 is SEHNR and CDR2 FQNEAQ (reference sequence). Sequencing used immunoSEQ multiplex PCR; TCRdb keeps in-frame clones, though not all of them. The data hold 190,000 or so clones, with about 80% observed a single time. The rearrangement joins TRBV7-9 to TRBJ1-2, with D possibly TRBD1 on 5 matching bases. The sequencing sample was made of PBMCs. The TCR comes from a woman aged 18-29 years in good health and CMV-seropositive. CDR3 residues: CASSPPGEGYGYTF. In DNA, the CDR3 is TGTGCCAGCAGCCCCCCGGGGGAGGGCTATGGCTACACCTTC.